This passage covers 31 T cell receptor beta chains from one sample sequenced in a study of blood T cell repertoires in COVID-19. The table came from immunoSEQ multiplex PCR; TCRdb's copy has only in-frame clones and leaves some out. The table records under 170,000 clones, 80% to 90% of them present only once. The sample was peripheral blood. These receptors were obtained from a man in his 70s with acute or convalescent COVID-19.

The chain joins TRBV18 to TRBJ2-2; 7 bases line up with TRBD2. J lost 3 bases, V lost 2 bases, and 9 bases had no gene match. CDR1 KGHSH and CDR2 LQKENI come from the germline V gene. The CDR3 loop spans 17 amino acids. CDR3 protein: CASSPLLAGRDTGELFF. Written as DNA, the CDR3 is TGTGCCAGCTCACCATTGTTGGCAGGGAGGGACACCGGGGAGCTGTTTTTT.

The CDR3 DNA is TGCGCCAGCAGCTTGGCCTTGGTGAGTGAGCAGTTCTTC. Translating it yields CASSLALVSEQFF. The chain employs TRBV5-1 and TRBJ2-1; D call uncertain. CDR3 length equals 13 residues. V was pared by 0 bases and J by 9 bases, with 10 bases between. Per the germline V gene, CDR1 is SGHRS and CDR2 is YFSETQ.

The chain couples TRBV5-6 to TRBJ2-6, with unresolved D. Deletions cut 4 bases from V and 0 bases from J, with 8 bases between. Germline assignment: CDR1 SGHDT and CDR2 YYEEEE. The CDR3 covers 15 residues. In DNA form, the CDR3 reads TGTGCCAGCAGCCTGCCGGGCTCTGGGGCCAACGTCCTGACTTTC. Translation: CASSLPGSGANVLTF.

The DNA of the CDR3 is TGTGCAAGTCGCGTGACCCGGCAGGGTCTGACGGACTATGGCTACACCTTC. Its translation: CASRVTRQGLTDYGYTF. The chain is built from TRBV12-2 and TRBJ1-2; the listed D gene, TRBD1, was not tested against the DNA. TRBV12-2 is a documented pseudogene. The CDR3 runs 17 residues.

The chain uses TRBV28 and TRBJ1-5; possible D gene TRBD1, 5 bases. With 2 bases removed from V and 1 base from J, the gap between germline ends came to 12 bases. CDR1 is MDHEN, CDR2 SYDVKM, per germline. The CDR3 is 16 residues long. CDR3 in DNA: TGTGCCAGCAGTTTAAGGCGGGGGGTGAGCAATCAGCCCCAGCATTTT. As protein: CASSLRRGVSNQPQHF.

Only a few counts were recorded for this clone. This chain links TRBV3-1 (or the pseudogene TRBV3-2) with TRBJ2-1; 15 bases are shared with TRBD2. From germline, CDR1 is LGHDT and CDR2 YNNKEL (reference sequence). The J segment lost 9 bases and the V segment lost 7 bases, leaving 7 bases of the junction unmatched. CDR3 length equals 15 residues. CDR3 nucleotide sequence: TGTGCCAGCACCTTCGGACTAGCGGGAGGGTTTGAGCAGTTCTTC. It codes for CASTFGLAGGFEQFF.

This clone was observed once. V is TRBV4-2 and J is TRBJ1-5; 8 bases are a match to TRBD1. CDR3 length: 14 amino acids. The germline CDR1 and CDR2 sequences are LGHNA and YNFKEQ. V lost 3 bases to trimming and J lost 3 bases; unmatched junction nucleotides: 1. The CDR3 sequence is CASSQTGDNQPQHF. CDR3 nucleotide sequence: TGTGCCAGCAGCCAGACAGGGGACAATCAGCCCCAGCATTTT.

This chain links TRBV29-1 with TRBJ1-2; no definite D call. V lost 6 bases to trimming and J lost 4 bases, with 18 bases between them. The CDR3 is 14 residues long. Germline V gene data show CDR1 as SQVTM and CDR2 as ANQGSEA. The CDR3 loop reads CSVATTQRPYGYTF. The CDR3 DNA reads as TGCAGCGTCGCCACGACACAGCGGCCCTATGGCTACACCTTC. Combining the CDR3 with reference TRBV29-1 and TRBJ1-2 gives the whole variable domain SAVISQKPSRDICQRGTSLTIQCQVDSQVTMMFWYRQQPGQSLTLIATANQGSEATYESGFVIDKFPISRPNLTFSTLTVSNMSPEDSSIYLCSVATTQRPYGYTFGSGTRLTVV.

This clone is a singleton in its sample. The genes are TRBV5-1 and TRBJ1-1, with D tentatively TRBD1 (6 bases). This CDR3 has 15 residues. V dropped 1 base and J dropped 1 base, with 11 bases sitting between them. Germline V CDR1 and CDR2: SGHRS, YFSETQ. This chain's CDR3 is CASSLIGGQNTEAFF. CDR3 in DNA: TGCGCCAGCAGCTTGATAGGGGGACAGAACACTGAAGCTTTCTTT.

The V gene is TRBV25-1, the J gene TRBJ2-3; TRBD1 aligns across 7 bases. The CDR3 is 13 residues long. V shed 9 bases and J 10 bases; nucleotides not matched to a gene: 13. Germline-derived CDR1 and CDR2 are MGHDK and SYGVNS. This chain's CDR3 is CASRTGLTDPQYF. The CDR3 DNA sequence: TGTGCCAGTAGGACAGGTCTAACGGATCCGCAGTATTTT.

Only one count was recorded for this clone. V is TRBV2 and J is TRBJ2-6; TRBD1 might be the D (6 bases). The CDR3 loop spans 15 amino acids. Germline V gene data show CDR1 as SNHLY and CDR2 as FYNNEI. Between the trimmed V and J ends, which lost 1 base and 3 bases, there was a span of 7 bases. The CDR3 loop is CASSEEGVGANVLTF. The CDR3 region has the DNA TGTGCCAGCAGTGAAGAGGGGGTTGGGGCCAACGTCCTGACTTTC.

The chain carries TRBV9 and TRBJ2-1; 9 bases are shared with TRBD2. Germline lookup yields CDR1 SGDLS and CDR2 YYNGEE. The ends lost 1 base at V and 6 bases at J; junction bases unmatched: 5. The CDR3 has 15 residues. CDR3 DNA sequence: TGTGCCAGCAGCGTATATATAGCGGGAGTCAATGAGCAGTTCTTC. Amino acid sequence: CASSVYIAGVNEQFF.

The CDR3 sequence: CASSLAQRGSSYEQYF. CDR3 DNA: TGTGCCAGCAGCTTAGCGCAAAGGGGGAGCTCCTACGAGCAGTACTTC. The J gene is TRBJ2-7, the V gene TRBV7-8; possible D gene TRBD1, 6 bases. The CDR3 runs 16 residues. CDR1 and CDR2 (germline): SGHVS, FQNEAQ. With 0 bases removed from V and 0 bases from J, the gap between germline ends came to 12 bases.

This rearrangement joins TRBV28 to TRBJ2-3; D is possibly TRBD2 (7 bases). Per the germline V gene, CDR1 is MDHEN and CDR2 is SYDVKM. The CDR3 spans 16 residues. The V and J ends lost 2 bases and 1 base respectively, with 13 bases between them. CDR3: CASSLAQGRGTDTQYF. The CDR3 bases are TGTGCCAGCAGTTTAGCCCAGGGGAGGGGCACAGATACGCAGTATTTT.

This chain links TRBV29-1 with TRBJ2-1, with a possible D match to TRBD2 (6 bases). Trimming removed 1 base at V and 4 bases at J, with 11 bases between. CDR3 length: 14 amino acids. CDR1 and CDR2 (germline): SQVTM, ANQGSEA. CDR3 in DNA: TGCAGCGTTGAAGGCCGGGACTGGTACAATGAGCAGTTCTTC. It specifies CSVEGRDWYNEQFF.

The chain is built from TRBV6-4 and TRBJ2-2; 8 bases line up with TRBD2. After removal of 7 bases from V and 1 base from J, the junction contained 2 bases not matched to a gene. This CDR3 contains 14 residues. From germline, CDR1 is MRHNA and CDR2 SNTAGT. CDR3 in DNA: TGTGCCAGCAAGCGGGAGCAGAACACCGGGGAGCTGTTTTTT. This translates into CASKREQNTGELFF.

CDR3 protein: CASSPGLAGIYEQYF. As DNA, the CDR3 is TGTGCCAGCAGCCCGGGACTAGCGGGAATCTACGAGCAGTACTTC. The chain uses TRBV5-8 and TRBJ2-7, with 13 bases aligning to TRBD2. CDR1 SGHTS and CDR2 YDEGEE come from the germline V gene. Trimming cost V 4 bases and J 3 bases; bases outside gene matches: 4. This CDR3 has 15 amino acids.

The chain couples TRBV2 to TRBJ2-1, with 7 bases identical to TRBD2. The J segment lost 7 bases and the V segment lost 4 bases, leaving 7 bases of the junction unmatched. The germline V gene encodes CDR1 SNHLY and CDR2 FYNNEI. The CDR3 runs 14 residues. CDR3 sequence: CASSAAGLSNEQFF. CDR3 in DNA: TGTGCCAGCAGTGCAGCGGGACTGTCTAATGAGCAGTTCTTC.

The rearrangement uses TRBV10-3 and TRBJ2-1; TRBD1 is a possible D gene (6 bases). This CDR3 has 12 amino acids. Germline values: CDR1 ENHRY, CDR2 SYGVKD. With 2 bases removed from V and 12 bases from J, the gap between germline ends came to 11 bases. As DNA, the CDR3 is TGTGCCATCAGTGAGGGGACAATGAGGCAGTTCTTC. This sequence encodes CAISEGTMRQFF.

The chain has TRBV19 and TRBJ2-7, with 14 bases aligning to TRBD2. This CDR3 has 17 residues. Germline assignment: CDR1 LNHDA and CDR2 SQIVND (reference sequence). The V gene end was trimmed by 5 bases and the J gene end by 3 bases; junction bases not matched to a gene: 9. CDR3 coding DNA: TGTGCCAGTAGTCTCAAGGGGACTAGCGGGAGAGTCTACGAGCAGTACTTC. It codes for CASSLKGTSGRVYEQYF.

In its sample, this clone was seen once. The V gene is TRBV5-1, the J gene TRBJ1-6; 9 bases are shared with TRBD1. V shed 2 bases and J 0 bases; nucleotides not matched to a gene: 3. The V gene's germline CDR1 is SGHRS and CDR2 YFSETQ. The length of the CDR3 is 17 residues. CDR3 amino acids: CASSLGTGSSYNSPLHF. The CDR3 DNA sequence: TGCGCCAGCAGCTTAGGGACAGGGAGCTCCTATAATTCACCCCTCCACTTT.

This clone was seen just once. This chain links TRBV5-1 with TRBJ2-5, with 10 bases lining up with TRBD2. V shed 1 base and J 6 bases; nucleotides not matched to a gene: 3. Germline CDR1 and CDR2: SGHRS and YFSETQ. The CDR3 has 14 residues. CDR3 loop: CASSLTSGEQTQYF. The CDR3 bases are TGCGCCAGCAGCTTGACTAGCGGGGAACAGACCCAGTACTTC.

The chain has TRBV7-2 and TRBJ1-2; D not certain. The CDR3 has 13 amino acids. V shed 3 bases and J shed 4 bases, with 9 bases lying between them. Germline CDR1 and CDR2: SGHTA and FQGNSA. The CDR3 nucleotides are TGTGCCAGCAGCTTGAGACTGACCTATGGCTACACCTTC. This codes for CASSLRLTYGYTF.

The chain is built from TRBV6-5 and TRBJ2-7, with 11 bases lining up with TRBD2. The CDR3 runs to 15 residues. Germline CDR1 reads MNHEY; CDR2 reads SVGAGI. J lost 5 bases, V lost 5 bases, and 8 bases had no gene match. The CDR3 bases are TGTGCCAGCAGTCTTAGCGGGAGGGCCCCCCACGAGCAGTACTTC. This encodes CASSLSGRAPHEQYF.

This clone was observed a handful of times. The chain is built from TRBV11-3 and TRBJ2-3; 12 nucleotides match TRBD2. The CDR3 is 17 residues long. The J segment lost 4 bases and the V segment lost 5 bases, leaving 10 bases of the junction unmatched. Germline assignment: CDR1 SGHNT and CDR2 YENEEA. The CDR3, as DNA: TGTGCCAGCAGCACCAGACTAGCGGGAGAATCCGCAGATACGCAGTATTTT. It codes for CASSTRLAGESADTQYF.

The DNA for the CDR3 is TGTGCCACCAGCAGGATGGACAGTTCTAATGAAAAACTGTTTTTT. Translation: CATSRMDSSNEKLFF. This chain uses TRBV15 with TRBJ1-4, with a tentative D call TRBD1 (6 bases). V was pared by 3 bases and J by 3 bases, with 11 bases between. Germline V gene sequence: CDR1 LNHNV, CDR2 YYDKDF (reference sequence). The CDR3 is made up of 15 amino acids.

Written as DNA, the CDR3 is TGTGCCAGTAGTCCACTTCCGGGACAGGCTAGCAATCAGCCCCAGCATTTT. Its translation is CASSPLPGQASNQPQHF. This rearrangement joins TRBV19 to TRBJ1-5, with 8 bases lining up with TRBD1. The V and J ends lost 5 bases and 0 bases, in that order; junction bases with no gene match: 9. The CDR3 length is 17 residues. Germline loops: CDR1 LNHDA, CDR2 SQIVND (reference sequence).

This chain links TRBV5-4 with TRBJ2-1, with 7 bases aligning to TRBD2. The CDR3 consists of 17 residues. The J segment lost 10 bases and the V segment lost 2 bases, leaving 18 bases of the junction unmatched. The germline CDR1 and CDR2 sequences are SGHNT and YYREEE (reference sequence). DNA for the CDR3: TGTGCCAGCAGCTTAGCCCCGACTAGCAGCCTGACAACGGAGCAGTTCTTC. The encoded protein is CASSLAPTSSLTTEQFF.

The chain's CDR3 is CASSPGGVNTGELFF. The CDR3 DNA reads TGTGCCAGTAGTCCAGGGGGCGTGAACACCGGGGAGCTGTTTTTT. This rearrangement joins TRBV19 to TRBJ2-2; 8 bases are a match to TRBD1. Losses at the gene ends were 5 bases for V and 1 base for J; bases not matched to a gene: 3. CDR1 is LNHDA and CDR2 is SQIVND in the germline V gene (reference sequence). The CDR3 covers 15 residues.

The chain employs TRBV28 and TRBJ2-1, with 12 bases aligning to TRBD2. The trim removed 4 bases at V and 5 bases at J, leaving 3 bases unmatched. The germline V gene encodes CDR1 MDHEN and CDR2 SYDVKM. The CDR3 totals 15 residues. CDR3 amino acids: CASSSTSGRDNEQFF. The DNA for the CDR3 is TGTGCCAGCAGTTCGACTAGCGGGAGAGACAATGAGCAGTTCTTC. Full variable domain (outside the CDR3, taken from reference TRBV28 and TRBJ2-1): DVKVTQSSRYLVKRTGEKVFLECVQDMDHENMFWYRQDPGLGLRLIYFSYDVKMKEKGDIPEGYSVSREKKERFSLILESASTNQTSMYLCASSSTSGRDNEQFFGPGTRLTVL.

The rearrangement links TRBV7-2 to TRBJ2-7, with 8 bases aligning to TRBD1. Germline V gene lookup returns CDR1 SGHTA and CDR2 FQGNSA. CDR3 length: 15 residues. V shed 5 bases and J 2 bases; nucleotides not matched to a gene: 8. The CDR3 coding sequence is TGTGCCAGCAGCCTAGACGGACAGGGCACCTACGAGCAGTACTTC. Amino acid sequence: CASSLDGQGTYEQYF.